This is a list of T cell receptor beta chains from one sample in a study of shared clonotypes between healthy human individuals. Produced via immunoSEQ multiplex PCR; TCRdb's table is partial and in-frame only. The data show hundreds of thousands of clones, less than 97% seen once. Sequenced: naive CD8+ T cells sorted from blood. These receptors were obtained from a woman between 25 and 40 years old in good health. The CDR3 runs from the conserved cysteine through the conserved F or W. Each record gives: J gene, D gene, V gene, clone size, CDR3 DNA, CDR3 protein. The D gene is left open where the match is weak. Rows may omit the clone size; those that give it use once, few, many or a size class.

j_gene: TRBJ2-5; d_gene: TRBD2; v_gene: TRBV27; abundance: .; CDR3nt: TGTGCCAGCAGCCCCTTAGGGACTAGCCAAGAGACCCAGTACTTC; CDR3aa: CASSPLGTSQETQYF
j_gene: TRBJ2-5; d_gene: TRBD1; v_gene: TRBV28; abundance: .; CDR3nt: TGTGCCACCAGGGGGACCCGGGAGACCCAGTACTTC; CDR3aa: CATRGTRETQYF
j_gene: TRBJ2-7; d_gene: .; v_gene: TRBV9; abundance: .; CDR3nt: TGTGCCAGCAGCGTAGAGGCGGGCGAGCAGTACTTC; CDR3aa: CASSVEAGEQYF
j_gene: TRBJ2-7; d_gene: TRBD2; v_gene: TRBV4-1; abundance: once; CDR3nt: TGCGCCAGCAGCCATGGACTAGCCTACGAGCAGTACTTC; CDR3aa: CASSHGLAYEQYF
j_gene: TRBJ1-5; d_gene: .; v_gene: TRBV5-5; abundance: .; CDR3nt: TGTGCCAGCAGCTTGGTACTTTCAGGGGATAATCAGCCCCAGCATTTT; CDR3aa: CASSLVLSGDNQPQHF
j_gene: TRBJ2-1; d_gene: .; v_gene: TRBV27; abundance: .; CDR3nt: TGTGCCAGCAGTTTCGGGAGCTCCTACAATGAGCAGTTCTTC; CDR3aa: CASSFGSSYNEQFF
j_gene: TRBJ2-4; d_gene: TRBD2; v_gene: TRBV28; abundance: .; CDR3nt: TGTGCCAGCAGACCTTGGGGGGGAGACATTCAGTACTTC; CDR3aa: CASRPWGGDIQYF
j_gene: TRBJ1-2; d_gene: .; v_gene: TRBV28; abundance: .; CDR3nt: TGTGCCAGCAGTTTACCCCCTCTTAGCGACTATGGCTACACCTTC; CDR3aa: CASSLPPLSDYGYTF
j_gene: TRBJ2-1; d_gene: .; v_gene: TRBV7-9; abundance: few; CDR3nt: TGTGCCAGCAGCTTAGGCAATGAGCAGTTCTTC; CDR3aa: CASSLGNEQFF
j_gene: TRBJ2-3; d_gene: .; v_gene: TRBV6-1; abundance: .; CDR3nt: TGTGCCAGCAGACGGGGGTGGGAGCGACCAGATACGCAGTATTTT; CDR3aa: CASRRGWERPDTQYF
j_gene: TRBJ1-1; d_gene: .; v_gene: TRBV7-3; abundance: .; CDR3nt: TGTGCCAGCAGCTTAGGGCAGGTTGTAAGGACTGAAGCTTTCTTT; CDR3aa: CASSLGQVVRTEAFF
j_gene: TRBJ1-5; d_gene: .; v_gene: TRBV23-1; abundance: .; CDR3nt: TGCGCCAGCCCAGAGACCAGCGGTTCTCGGTATTTT; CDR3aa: CASPETSGSRYF
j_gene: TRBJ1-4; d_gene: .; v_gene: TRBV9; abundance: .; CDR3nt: TGTGCCAGCAGGGGCAAAGCCGATGAAAAACTGTTTTTT; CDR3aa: CASRGKADEKLFF
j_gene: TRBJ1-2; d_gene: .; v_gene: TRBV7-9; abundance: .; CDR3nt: TGTGCCAGCAGCGTCAAGGCTTGGGGCAGAAACTATGGCTACACCTTC; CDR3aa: CASSVKAWGRNYGYTF
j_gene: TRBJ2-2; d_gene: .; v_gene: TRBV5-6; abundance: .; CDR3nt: TGTGCCAGCAGCCTGGACTGGAACACCGGGGAGCTGTTTTTT; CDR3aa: CASSLDWNTGELFF
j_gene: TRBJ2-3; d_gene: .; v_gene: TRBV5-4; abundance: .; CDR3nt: TGTGCCAGCAGCTCAGTAGATACGCAGTATTTT; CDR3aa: CASSSVDTQYF
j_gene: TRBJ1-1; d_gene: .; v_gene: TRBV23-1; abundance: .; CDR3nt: TGCGCCAGCAGTCCTCCGGGACACCCGAACACTGAAGCTTTCTTT; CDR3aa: CASSPPGHPNTEAFF
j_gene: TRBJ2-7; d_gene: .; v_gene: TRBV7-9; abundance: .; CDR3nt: TGTGCCAGCAGCTTTACTTTGGGGCTAGCGACTTACGAGCAGTACTTC; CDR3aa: CASSFTLGLATYEQYF
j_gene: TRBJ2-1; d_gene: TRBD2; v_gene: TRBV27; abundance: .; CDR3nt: TGTGCCAGCCAGGGAGGCCTAGCGGGAGAAACCAACTCCTACAATGAGCAGTTCTTC; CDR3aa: CASQGGLAGETNSYNEQFF
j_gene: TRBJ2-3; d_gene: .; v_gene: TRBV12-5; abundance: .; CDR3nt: TGTGCTAGTGGCCTAACACGGGGACCCACAGATACGCAGTATTTT; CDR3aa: CASGLTRGPTDTQYF
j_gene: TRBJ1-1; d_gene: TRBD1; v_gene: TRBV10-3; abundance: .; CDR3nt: TGTGCCATCAGTGAGTCAGGGACAGGGAACACTGAAGCTTTCTTT; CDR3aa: CAISESGTGNTEAFF
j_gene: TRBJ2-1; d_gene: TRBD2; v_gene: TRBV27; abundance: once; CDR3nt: TGTGCCAGCAGTTCGCCGACTAGCGGGAGGGGGAATGAGCAGTTCTTC; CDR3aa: CASSSPTSGRGNEQFF
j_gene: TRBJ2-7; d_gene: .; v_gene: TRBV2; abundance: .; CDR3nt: TGTGCCAGCAGTCCCAACCCTTTTTACGAGCAGTACTTC; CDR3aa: CASSPNPFYEQYF
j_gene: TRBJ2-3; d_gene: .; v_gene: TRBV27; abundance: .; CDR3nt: TGTGCCAGCAGTTTTTACGGCAATACGCAGTATTTT; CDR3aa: CASSFYGNTQYF
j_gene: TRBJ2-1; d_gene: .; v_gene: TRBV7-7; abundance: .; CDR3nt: TGTGCCAGCAGCTTAGCTCCAGACTACAATGAGCAGTTCTTC; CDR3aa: CASSLAPDYNEQFF
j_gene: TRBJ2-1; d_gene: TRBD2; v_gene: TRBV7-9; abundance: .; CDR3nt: TGTGCCAGCAGACTAGCGGATGGGGAGCAGTTCTTC; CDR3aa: CASRLADGEQFF
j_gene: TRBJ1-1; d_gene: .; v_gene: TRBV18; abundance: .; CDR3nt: TGTGCCAGCTCACCAGTCCCGGGGGCGGGCACTGAAGCTTTCTTT; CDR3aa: CASSPVPGAGTEAFF
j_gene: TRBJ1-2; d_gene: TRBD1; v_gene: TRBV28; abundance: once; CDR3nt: TGTGCCAGCAGCTTTAGACAGGGAGTTTCCTATGGCTACACCTTC; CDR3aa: CASSFRQGVSYGYTF
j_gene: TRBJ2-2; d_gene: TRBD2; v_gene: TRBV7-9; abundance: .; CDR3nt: TGTGCCAGCAGGCCTCTAGCGGGAGCAAGTGGGACCGGGGAGCTGTTTTTT; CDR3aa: CASRPLAGASGTGELFF
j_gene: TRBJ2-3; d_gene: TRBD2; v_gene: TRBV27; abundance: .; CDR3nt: TGTGCCAGCACCCGACTAGCGGGTAGCACAGATACGCAGTATTTT; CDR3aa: CASTRLAGSTDTQYF
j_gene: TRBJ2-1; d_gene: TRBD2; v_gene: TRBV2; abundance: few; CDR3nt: TGTGCCAGCGCGGGACTAGCTCACAATGAGCAGTTCTTC; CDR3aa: CASAGLAHNEQFF
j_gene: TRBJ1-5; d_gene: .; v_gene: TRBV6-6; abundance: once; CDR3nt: TGTGCCAGCAGTTCACAGGGTTTTTGGCAGCCCCAGCATTTT; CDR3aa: CASSSQGFWQPQHF
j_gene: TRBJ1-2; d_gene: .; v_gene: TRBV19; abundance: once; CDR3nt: TGTGCCAGTGACGGGGACACTACTTATGGCTACACCTTC; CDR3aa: CASDGDTTYGYTF
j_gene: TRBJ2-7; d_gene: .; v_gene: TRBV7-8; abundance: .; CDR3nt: TGTGCCAGCAGCCCGAAATCCCAGGGAATCCAATACGAGCAGTACTTC; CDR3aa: CASSPKSQGIQYEQYF
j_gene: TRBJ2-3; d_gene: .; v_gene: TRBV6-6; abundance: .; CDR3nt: TGTGCCAGCAGAGATGGACCCCTCACAGATACGCAGTATTTT; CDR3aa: CASRDGPLTDTQYF